The T cell receptor beta chain described here comes from a study of beta chain features in type 1 diabetes. General observations from the study: In every one of the four CD4+ subsets, TCRB CDR3s were moderately but significantly shorter in Type 1 diabetes patients.

Expressed TCRB transcripts were sequenced because the isolated RNA had all been reverse transcribed beforehand. Sequenced by immunoSEQ multiplex PCR; TCRdb stores in-frame clones only, minus some. The sample includes a few hundred thousand clones, around 24% of them seen just once. On this clone itself: The antigen remains unidentified.

The V gene lost 5 bases and the J gene lost 7 bases, with 18 bases spanning the gap. This CDR3 is built from 14 residues. Germline-derived CDR1 and CDR2 are SGHAT and FQDESV (reference sequence). The V call is TRBV11-1, the J call TRBJ2-7, with unresolved D. What was sequenced was naive CD4+ T cells from blood. This clonotype was sampled from a woman younger than 45 with type 1 diabetes. In nucleotides, the CDR3 is TGTGCCAGCAGCCTAATCATTCGAGGCTATGAGCAGTACTTC. Protein product: CASSLIIRGYEQYF.